This entry describes one TCR beta chain. The antigen remains unidentified. This specimen comes from a study of shared clonotypes between healthy human individuals. Study-wide findings and caveats: Among the subsets, naive ones generally showed larger estimated richness than memory ones.

Assay used: immunoSEQ multiplex PCR; TCRdb lists only in-frame clones, some missing. There are approximately 2,200,000 clones in the sample; roughly 91% occur only once, and more than 1.5% lies in the top ten. Terminally differentiated effector memory CD45RA+ cells were excluded from the naive CD8 cells, which were CD45RO-negative and positively selected for CCR7. This clonotype originated in a man between 18 and 29 years old in good health. Some clones in this sample may be carry-over from other donors' samples. What was sequenced was naive CD8+ T cells from PBMCs.

The CDR3 coding sequence is TGTGCCAGCAGCCCAGGGGGCTCGGTCGACGAGCAGTACTTC. Protein: CASSPGGSVDEQYF. The V call is TRBV7-3, the J call TRBJ2-7; 8 bases fit TRBD1. The CDR3 runs 14 residues. Germline V lookup: CDR1 SGHTA, CDR2 FQGTGA. The trim removed 5 bases at V and 5 bases at J, leaving 8 bases unmatched.